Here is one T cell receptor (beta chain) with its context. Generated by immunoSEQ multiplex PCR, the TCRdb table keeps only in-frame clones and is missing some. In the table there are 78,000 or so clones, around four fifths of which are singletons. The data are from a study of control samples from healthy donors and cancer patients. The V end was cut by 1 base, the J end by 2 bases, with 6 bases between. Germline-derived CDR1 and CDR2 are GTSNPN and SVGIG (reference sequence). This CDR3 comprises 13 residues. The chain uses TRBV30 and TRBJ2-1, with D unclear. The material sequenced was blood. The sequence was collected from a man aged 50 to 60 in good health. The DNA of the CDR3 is TGTGCCTGGAGTGGACGCGCCTACAATGAGCAGTTCTTC. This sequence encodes CAWSGRAYNEQFF.